The 20 T cell receptor beta chains below come from one sample, sequenced in a study of T cell responses to AZD1222 COVID-19 vaccine. Measured with immunoSEQ multiplex PCR; TCRdb has only the in-frame clones, and not every one. The sample includes 70,000 to 85,000 clones, 83% of them seen just once. Sequences were derived from peripheral blood, sampled 28 days after the second AZD1222 dose. The source is an adult who received the AZD1222 COVID-19 vaccine.

This chain links TRBV7-9 with TRBJ1-2; 7 positions agree with TRBD1. The CDR3 has 14 amino acids. The V segment lost 6 bases and the J segment 7 bases; nucleotides outside the gene matches: 11. Germline V CDR1 and CDR2: SEHNR, FQNEAQ (reference sequence). The CDR3 coding sequence is TGTGCCAGCAGTTTTAAAACAGGGGAAGGTGGCTACACCTTC. Protein sequence: CASSFKTGEGGYTF.

The chain has TRBV5-1 and TRBJ1-5; D perhaps matches TRBD1 (5 bases). This CDR3 region has 14 residues. The V gene lost 0 bases and the J gene lost 6 bases, with 10 bases spanning the gap. CDR1 is SGHRS and CDR2 is YFSETQ in the germline V gene. This chain's CDR3 is CASSLAPGGQPQHF. In DNA form, the CDR3 reads TGCGCCAGCAGCTTGGCCCCGGGGGGTCAGCCCCAGCATTTT.

This clone has a single count. The rearrangement joins TRBV4-1 to TRBJ2-3; D remains unclear. This CDR3 has 16 amino acids. CDR1 is MGHRA, CDR2 YSYEKL, per germline. V lost 1 base and J lost 0, with 11 bases in between. The DNA of the CDR3 is TGCGCCAGCAGCCAAGTGAATCTCATTAGCACAGATACGCAGTATTTT. Its protein is CASSQVNLISTDTQYF.

This chain joins TRBV4-3 and TRBJ1-2, with 10 positions matching TRBD1. CDR1 and CDR2 from the germline V gene are LGHNA and YSLEER. The CDR3 consists of 14 residues. V was clipped by 4 bases and J by 6 bases; unmatched bases: 5. The CDR3 loop reads CASSPSGTGDGYTF. The CDR3 region has the DNA TGCGCCAGCAGCCCCTCCGGGACAGGGGATGGCTACACCTTC.

V and J are TRBV7-2 and TRBJ2-4; D tentatively fits TRBD1 or TRBD2 (5 bases each). The CDR3 contains 14 residues. Germline lookup yields CDR1 SGHTA and CDR2 FQGNSA. Trimming removed 6 bases from V and 7 bases from J, with 16 bases in between. The CDR3 loop reads CASSVGTIGNIQYF. The DNA for the CDR3 is TGTGCCAGCAGTGTGGGGACGATTGGGAACATTCAGTACTTC.

The chain recombines TRBV28 with TRBJ1-6; unclear D gene. The V end was cut by 3 bases, the J end by 16 bases, with 13 bases between. Germline V gene data show CDR1 as MDHEN and CDR2 as SYDVKM. The CDR3 sequence is 12 residues long. CDR3 amino acids: CASSFLFERLHF. The CDR3 nucleotides read TGTGCCAGCAGTTTCCTGTTTGAAAGGCTCCACTTT.

V usage is TRBV5-1 and J usage is TRBJ1-1; D is uncertain. The ends were cut back, 1 base at V and 0 bases at J, with 19 bases in the middle. The germline V gene encodes CDR1 SGHRS and CDR2 YFSETQ. The CDR3 is 18 residues long. CDR3 coding DNA: TGCGCCAGCAGCTTGCGCGGCACCGCCCCGTCCTTGAACACTGAAGCTTTCTTT. Its translation is CASSLRGTAPSLNTEAFF.

This chain connects TRBV10-3 to TRBJ1-1; D may be TRBD1 (6 bases). The V end was cut by 0 bases, the J end by 4 bases, with 12 bases between. This CDR3 has 15 residues. Germline CDR1 and CDR2: ENHRY and SYGVKD. The CDR3: CAISESMGAGTEAFF. The CDR3 DNA is TGTGCCATCAGTGAGTCGATGGGGGCTGGCACTGAAGCTTTCTTT.

V is TRBV2 and J is TRBJ2-4; perhaps TRBD1 as D (5 bases). The ends were cut back, 5 bases at V and 2 bases at J, with 10 bases in the middle. The CDR3 is 14 residues long. Germline V gene data show CDR1 as SNHLY and CDR2 as FYNNEI. CDR3 nucleotide sequence: TGTGCCAGCAGTCCCAGACAGACCAAAAACATTCAGTACTTC. The encoded protein is CASSPRQTKNIQYF.

This clone was detected once. This chain links TRBV2 with TRBJ2-2; unclear D gene. V lost 8 bases to trimming and J lost 8 bases, with 15 bases between them. Germline V CDR1 and CDR2: SNHLY, FYNNEI. The CDR3 is 13 amino acids. The CDR3 region has the DNA TGTGCCAGCCTGGGCCCGAGGCCTGGGGAGCTGTTTTTT. Its protein is CASLGPRPGELFF.

This clone was seen once. The chain employs TRBV19 and TRBJ1-6; D uncertain. This CDR3 region has 17 residues. V was pared by 8 bases and J by 0 bases, with 17 bases between. Germline CDR1 LNHDA, CDR2 SQIVND (reference sequence). The CDR3 is CASSGHMRSSYNSPLHF. In DNA form, the CDR3 reads TGTGCCAGTTCTGGTCACATGAGGAGCTCCTATAATTCACCCCTCCACTTT.

The V call is TRBV25-1, the J call TRBJ1-2; D is unclear. Germline V lookup: CDR1 MGHDK, CDR2 SYGVNS. V gave up 5 bases and J gave up 8 bases, with 18 bases separating them. This CDR3 region has 14 residues. The CDR3 DNA is TGTGCCAGCAGTAACCGGGCGTCGAATCAGGGCTACACCTTC. Translation: CASSNRASNQGYTF.

The chain carries TRBV5-4 and TRBJ2-1, with TRBD1 identical over 11 bases. The CDR3 is made up of 15 amino acids. Trimming took 4 bases from V and 6 from J; bases not matched to a gene: 6. CDR1 and CDR2 from the germline V gene are SGHNT and YYREEE (reference sequence). In nucleotides, the CDR3 is TGTGCCAGCAGCCCCGGGACAGGGGGTGGCAATGAGCAGTTCTTC. Translated, it gives CASSPGTGGGNEQFF.

The chain uses TRBV18 and TRBJ1-2; D is unclear. The V gene lost 0 bases and the J gene lost 1 base, with 12 bases spanning the gap. Germline lookup yields CDR1 KGHSH and CDR2 LQKENI. The CDR3 is made up of 16 amino acids. CDR3 residues: CASSPPNGGFNYGYTF. CDR3 nucleotide sequence: TGTGCCAGCTCACCACCGAACGGCGGTTTTAACTATGGCTACACCTTC.

The J gene is TRBJ2-7, the V gene TRBV4-2; the match to TRBD1 covers 7 bases. With V trimmed by 2 bases and J by 2 bases, 6 bases remained unmatched. CDR1 LGHNA and CDR2 YNFKEQ come from the germline V gene. The CDR3 is 15 residues long. CDR3: CASSQTTGYTYEQYF. The CDR3 bases are TGTGCCAGCAGCCAAACGACAGGGTACACCTACGAGCAGTACTTC.

This clone was detected a few times. The J gene is TRBJ2-7, the V gene TRBV6-5; D is ambiguous. The V end was cut by 2 bases, the J end by 4 bases, with 15 bases between. CDR3 size: 15 residues. CDR1 MNHEY and CDR2 SVGAGI come from the germline V gene. The CDR3 is CASSYARGMAYEQYF. DNA for the CDR3: TGTGCCAGCAGTTACGCCAGAGGAATGGCATACGAGCAGTACTTC.

The chain employs TRBV6-5 and TRBJ1-1; D remains ambiguous. V lost 6 bases, J lost 4 bases, and 18 bases lay in between. Germline V CDR1 and CDR2: MNHEY, SVGAGI. The CDR3 is made up of 15 amino acids. The CDR3, as DNA: TGTGCCAGCAGCCAGTGGTTTGGTCGAGGCACTGAAGCTTTCTTT. Translating gives CASSQWFGRGTEAFF.

The chain employs TRBV6-6 and TRBJ1-1; D unresolved. V dropped 2 bases and J dropped 5 bases, with 6 bases sitting between them. Germline CDR1 is MNHNY and CDR2 is SVGAGI (reference sequence). CDR3 length: 12 amino acids. CDR3 protein: CASSYEETEAFF. The CDR3 DNA is TGTGCCAGCAGTTACGAAGAGACTGAAGCTTTCTTT.

The chain combines TRBV5-1 with TRBJ2-5; 9 bases match TRBD1. The CDR3 is 15 amino acids. Germline V lookup: CDR1 SGHRS, CDR2 YFSETQ. V shed 0 bases, J shed 5 bases, and the junction held 5 bases outside the gene matches. CDR3 sequence reads: CASSLDGTGWETQYF. In nucleotides, the CDR3 is TGCGCCAGCAGCTTGGACGGGACAGGGTGGGAGACCCAGTACTTC.

This clone has just a few counts. The CDR3 bases are TGTGCCAGTAGCGCCTTAGTCCAGCCCTACGAGCAGTACTTC. Amino acid sequence: CASSALVQPYEQYF. This chain links TRBV19 with TRBJ2-7, with D unclear. Germline assignment: CDR1 LNHDA and CDR2 SQIVND (reference sequence). This CDR3 contains 14 residues. The V end was cut by 6 bases, the J end by 2 bases, with 14 bases between.